This TCR beta chain was sequenced for a study of blood T cell repertoires in COVID-19. Study-level background: The origin of the acute and convalescent COVID-19 samples was the United States, Italy and Spain. PBMCs, B-cell-depleted T cells, or T cells provided the cDNA or gDNA that made up the material.

Per the germline V gene, CDR1 is SGDLS and CDR2 is YYNGEE. The CDR3 loop spans 14 amino acids. Trimming cost V 4 bases and J 0 bases, with 7 bases left between them. The authors' processing: Reference gene primer amplification gave nucleated cell count estimates. Data came from immunoSEQ multiplex PCR; TCRdb stores just in-frame clones and leaves some out. Clonal size and the V and J genes are those of that table, whereas D and trimming came from the DNA. There are fewer than 25,000 clones in the sample; more than 75% occur only once, and about 25% lies in the top ten. The sequenced sample was peripheral blood. This chain uses TRBV9 with TRBJ2-2; D unclear. The clonotype was recovered from a human donor with active COVID-19. The donor label of this sample is uncertain. For the CDR3, the DNA is TGTGCCAGCAGCCCAAGAGCGAACACCGGGGAGCTGTTTTTT. Protein: CASSPRANTGELFF. The full variable domain, completed using reference TRBV9 and TRBJ2-2, is DSGVTQTPKHLITATGQRVTLRCSPRSGDLSVYWYQQSLDQGLQFLIQYYNGEERAKGNILERFSAQQFPDLHSELNLSSLELGDSALYFCASSPRANTGELFFGEGSRLTVL.